These 12 T cell receptor beta chains came from one sample sequenced in a study of T cell responses to AZD1222 COVID-19 vaccine. The repertoire was sequenced with immunoSEQ multiplex PCR; TCRdb's copy has only in-frame clones and lacks some. The sample has 200,000 or so clones; approximately 90% are singletons. The source was peripheral blood, collected on day 0 of AZD1222 vaccination. The receptors were gathered from an adult in good health.

The chain uses TRBV6-2 or TRBV6-3 and TRBJ2-5; D remains unclear. Germline loops: CDR1 MNHEY, CDR2 SVGEGT. V dropped 0 bases and J dropped 4 bases, with 15 bases sitting between them. The CDR3 has 16 amino acids. The CDR3 coding sequence is TGTGCCAGCAGTTACTCTTCACATGGTGTTGGAGAGACCCAGTACTTC. Translating it yields CASSYSSHGVGETQYF.

The gene calls are TRBV9 and TRBJ2-1, with 7 bases lining up with TRBD2. The CDR3 length is 17 residues. Germline assignment: CDR1 SGDLS and CDR2 YYNGEE. Trimming at V came to 0 bases and at J to 5 bases, leaving 11 bases not matched to a gene. CDR3: CASSVVSAGLLHNEQFF. The CDR3, as DNA: TGTGCCAGCAGCGTAGTTTCAGCGGGATTGCTCCACAATGAGCAGTTCTTC.

The V and J genes are TRBV5-1 and TRBJ2-7, with 7 bases lining up with TRBD2. This CDR3 has 16 residues. Germline V lookup: CDR1 SGHRS, CDR2 YFSETQ. The junction had 11 bases not matched to a gene; V was cut back by 4 bases and J by 1 base. CDR3: CASSQAGREGSYEQYF. DNA of the CDR3: TGCGCCAGCAGCCAGGCAGGCAGGGAGGGTTCCTACGAGCAGTACTTC.

The J gene is TRBJ2-1, the V gene TRBV7-8; tentatively, D is TRBD1 (5 bases). This CDR3 is 13 amino acids long. CDR1 SGHVS and CDR2 FQNEAQ come from the germline V gene. V was clipped by 2 bases and J by 4 bases, with 6 bases between them. The CDR3 nucleotides read TGTGCCAGCAGCTTACAGGGTTACAATGAGCAGTTCTTC. It codes for CASSLQGYNEQFF.

This chain uses TRBV3-1 (or the pseudogene TRBV3-2) with TRBJ1-3; D is unresolved. Germline assignment: CDR1 LGHDT and CDR2 YNNKEL (reference sequence). The CDR3 is 13 amino acids. Trimming pared 6 bases from V and 0 bases from J, leaving 6 bases between. The chain's CDR3 is CASRPNSGNTIYF. The CDR3, as DNA: TGTGCCAGCAGGCCGAACTCTGGAAACACCATATATTTT.

The gene calls are TRBV10-3 and TRBJ1-6, with D perhaps TRBD1 (5 bases). The V end lost 0 bases, the J end lost 5 bases, and 14 bases lay between the germline ends. The germline V gene has CDR1 ENHRY and CDR2 SYGVKD. The CDR3 contains 17 residues. CDR3 protein: CAISESKRVGDNSPLHF. The CDR3 region has the DNA TGTGCCATCAGTGAGTCGAAGAGGGTAGGGGATAATTCACCCCTCCACTTT.

This clone was observed a single time. The CDR3 coding sequence is TGTGCCAGCAGTTACTCCCCTGGCCGGAATCAGCCCCAGCATTTT. Its translation is CASSYSPGRNQPQHF. V usage is TRBV6-5 and J usage is TRBJ1-5; no definite D call. Germline V gene lookup returns CDR1 MNHEY and CDR2 SVGAGI. V lost 0 bases and J 4 bases, leaving 10 bases between the germline ends. The CDR3 sequence is 15 residues long.

This chain uses TRBV2 with TRBJ1-2; D is perhaps TRBD1 (6 bases). Trimming took 5 bases from V and 4 from J, leaving 14 bases between them. Germline CDR1 is SNHLY and CDR2 is FYNNEI. This CDR3 spans 14 amino acids. This chain's CDR3 is CASSYRDQSYGYTF. In DNA form, the CDR3 reads TGTGCCAGCAGTTACAGGGATCAATCCTATGGCTACACCTTC.

The V and J genes are TRBV10-3 and TRBJ1-5; TRBD1 aligns across 8 bases. The ends lost 5 bases at V and 6 bases at J; junction bases unmatched: 9. CDR3 size: 15 residues. Germline CDR1 and CDR2: ENHRY and SYGVKD. The CDR3 sequence is CAISQGQGPTQPQHF. Here the CDR3 DNA reads TGTGCCATCAGTCAAGGACAGGGCCCCACTCAGCCCCAGCATTTT.

The chain joins TRBV6-5 to TRBJ2-7; 7 positions agree with TRBD2. Trimming at V came to 0 bases and at J to 2 bases, leaving 4 bases not matched to a gene. CDR1 is MNHEY, CDR2 SVGAGI, per germline. The CDR3 consists of 15 residues. CDR3 residues: CASSYSGGYAYEQYF. In DNA, the CDR3 is TGTGCCAGCAGTTACTCGGGGGGGTATGCCTACGAGCAGTACTTC.

V gene TRBV7-9 combines with J gene TRBJ2-7; 7 nucleotides agree with TRBD1. The CDR3 is 15 amino acids. The V segment lost 5 bases and the J segment 3 bases; nucleotides outside the gene matches: 10. From germline, CDR1 is SEHNR and CDR2 FQNEAQ (reference sequence). The CDR3 loop reads CASSPDRPSGYEQYF. The CDR3 coding sequence is TGTGCCAGCAGCCCGGACAGGCCCTCGGGCTACGAGCAGTACTTC.

The V call is TRBV6-1, the J call TRBJ2-7, with D uncertain. Germline CDR1 MNHNS, CDR2 SASEGT. Trimming left V 1 base short and J 2 bases short, with 12 bases between. The CDR3 is 15 residues long. The chain's CDR3 is CASSEEMFPPYEQYF. The DNA for the CDR3 is TGTGCCAGCAGTGAAGAGATGTTCCCACCCTACGAGCAGTACTTC.